This passage covers 3 T cell receptor beta chains from one sample sequenced in a study of high-grade serous ovarian cancer treatment subgroups. Tumor samples were taken before definitive surgery or chemotherapy. Using immunoSEQ multiplex PCR, the repertoire was profiled, and TCRdb retains in-frame clones only, with some absent. The sample holds roughly 8,700 clones, roughly 78% seen once. Input material: tumor tissue. The receptors here all came from a human donor with high-grade serous ovarian cancer.

The chain uses TRBV5-1 and TRBJ2-2; TRBD1 might be the D (5 bases). The CDR3 runs to 14 residues. Trimming removed 4 bases from V and 7 bases from J, with 14 bases in between. Germline V gene lookup returns CDR1 SGHRS and CDR2 YFSETQ. The CDR3 protein is CASSPPRDSGELFF. The CDR3 nucleotides read TGCGCCAGCAGCCCCCCCCGAGACAGCGGGGAGCTGTTTTTT.

V usage is TRBV7-9 and J usage is TRBJ1-1; no definite D call. This CDR3 contains 11 residues. The germline CDR1 and CDR2 sequences are SEHNR and FQNEAQ (reference sequence). Between the trimmed V and J ends, which lost 1 base and 5 bases, there was a span of 2 bases. CDR3: CASSLGTEAFF. The CDR3 bases are TGTGCCAGCAGCTTAGGTACTGAAGCTTTCTTT.

This sequence joins TRBV11-1 and TRBJ2-7; D not resolved. CDR1 and CDR2 from the germline V gene are SGHAT and FQDESV (reference sequence). CDR3 length equals 15 residues. Trimming took off 5 bases at V and 4 bases at J, with 18 bases between the two ends. The CDR3 coding sequence is TGTGCCAGCAGCCATTCACGGAGTCTCGGATACGAGCAGTACTTC. Protein sequence: CASSHSRSLGYEQYF. The whole variable domain, remainder taken from reference TRBV11-1 and TRBJ2-7, is EAEVAQSPRYKITEKSQAVAFWCDPISGHATLYWYRQILGQGPELLVQFQDESVVDDSQLPKDRFSAERLKGVDSTLKIQPAELGDSAMYLCASSHSRSLGYEQYFGPGTRLTVT.